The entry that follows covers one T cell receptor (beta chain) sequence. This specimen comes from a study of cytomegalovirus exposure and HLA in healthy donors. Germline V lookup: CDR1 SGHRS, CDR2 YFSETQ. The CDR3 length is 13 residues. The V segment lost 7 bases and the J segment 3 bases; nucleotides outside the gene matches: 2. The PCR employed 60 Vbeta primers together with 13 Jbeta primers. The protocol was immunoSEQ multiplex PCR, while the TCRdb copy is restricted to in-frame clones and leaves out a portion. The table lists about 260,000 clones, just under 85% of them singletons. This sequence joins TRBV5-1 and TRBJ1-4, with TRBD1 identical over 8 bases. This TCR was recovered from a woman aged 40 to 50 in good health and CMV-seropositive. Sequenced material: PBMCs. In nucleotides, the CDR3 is TGCGCCAGCGGACAGGGACCTAATGAAAAACTGTTTTTT. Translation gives CASGQGPNEKLFF.